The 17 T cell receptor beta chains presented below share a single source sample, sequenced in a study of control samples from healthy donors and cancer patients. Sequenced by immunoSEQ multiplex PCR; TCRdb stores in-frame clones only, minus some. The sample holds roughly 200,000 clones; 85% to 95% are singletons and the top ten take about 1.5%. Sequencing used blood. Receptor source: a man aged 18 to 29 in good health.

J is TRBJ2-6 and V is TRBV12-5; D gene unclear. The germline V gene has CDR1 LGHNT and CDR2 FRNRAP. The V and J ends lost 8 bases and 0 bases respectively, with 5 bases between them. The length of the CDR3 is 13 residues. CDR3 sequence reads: CASSSSGANVLTF. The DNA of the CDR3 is TGTGCTAGTTCTTCCTCTGGGGCCAACGTCCTGACTTTC.

The CDR3 region has the DNA TGCGCCAGCAGCTTGGGCTGGGGGCGGTCGGACACTGAAGCTTTCTTT. Protein product: CASSLGWGRSDTEAFF. This sequence joins TRBV5-1 and TRBJ1-1, with a possible D match to TRBD1 (6 bases). V lost 0 bases and J lost 3, with 15 bases in between. Germline V lookup: CDR1 SGHRS, CDR2 YFSETQ. This CDR3 is 16 amino acids long.

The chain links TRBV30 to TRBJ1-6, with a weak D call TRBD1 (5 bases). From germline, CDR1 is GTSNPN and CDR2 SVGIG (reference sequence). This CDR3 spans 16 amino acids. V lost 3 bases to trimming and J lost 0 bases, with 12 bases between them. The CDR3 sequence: CAWSIRERSYNSPLHF. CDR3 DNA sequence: TGTGCCTGGAGCATCAGGGAACGCTCCTATAATTCACCCCTCCACTTT.

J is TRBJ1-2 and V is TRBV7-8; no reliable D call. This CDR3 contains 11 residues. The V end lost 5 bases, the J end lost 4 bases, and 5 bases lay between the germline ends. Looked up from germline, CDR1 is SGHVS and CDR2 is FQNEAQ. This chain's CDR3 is CASSPLYGYTF. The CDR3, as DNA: TGTGCCAGCAGCCCGCTCTATGGCTACACCTTC.

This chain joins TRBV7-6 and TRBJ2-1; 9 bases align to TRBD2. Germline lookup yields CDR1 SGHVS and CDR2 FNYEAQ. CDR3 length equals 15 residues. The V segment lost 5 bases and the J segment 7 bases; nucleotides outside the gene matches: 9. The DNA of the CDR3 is TGTGCCAGCAGCCTGGGGGCTAGCGGGGTTAATGAGCAGTTCTTC. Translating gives CASSLGASGVNEQFF.

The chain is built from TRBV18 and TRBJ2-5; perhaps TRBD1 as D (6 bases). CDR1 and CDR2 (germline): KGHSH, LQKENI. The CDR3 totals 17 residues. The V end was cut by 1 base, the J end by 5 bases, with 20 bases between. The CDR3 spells CASSPRDPKGEGETQYF. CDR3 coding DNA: TGTGCCAGCTCACCACGGGACCCGAAGGGGGAAGGGGAGACCCAGTACTTC.

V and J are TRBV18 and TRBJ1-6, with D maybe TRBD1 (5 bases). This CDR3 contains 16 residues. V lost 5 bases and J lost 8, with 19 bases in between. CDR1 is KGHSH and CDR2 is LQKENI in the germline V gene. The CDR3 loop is CASSSRGGAEHSPLHF. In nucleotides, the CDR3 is TGTGCCAGCTCATCGAGGGGAGGGGCCGAACATTCACCCCTCCACTTT. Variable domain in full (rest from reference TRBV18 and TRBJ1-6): NAGVMQNPRHLVRRRGQEARLRCSPMKGHSHVYWYRQLPEEGLKFMVYLQKENIIDESGMPKERFSAEFPKEGPSILRIQQVVRGDSAAYFCASSSRGGAEHSPLHFGNGTRLTVT.

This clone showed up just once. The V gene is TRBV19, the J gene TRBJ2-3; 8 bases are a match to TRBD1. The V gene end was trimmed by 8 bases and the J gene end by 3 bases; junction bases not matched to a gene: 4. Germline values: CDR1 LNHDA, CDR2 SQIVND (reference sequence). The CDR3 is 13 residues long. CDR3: CASGGQDTDTQYF. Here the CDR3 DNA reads TGTGCCAGTGGGGGACAGGATACAGATACGCAGTATTTT.

CDR3 in amino acids: CASSLAFRTSGADTQYF. CDR3 sequence (DNA): TGTGCCAGCAGCTTAGCGTTTCGGACTAGCGGGGCAGATACGCAGTATTTT. J is TRBJ2-3 and V is TRBV7-6; 12 nucleotides align to TRBD2. Germline V lookup: CDR1 SGHVS, CDR2 FNYEAQ. There are 17 residues in the CDR3. J was trimmed by 4 bases and V by 0 bases; bases with no gene match: 5.

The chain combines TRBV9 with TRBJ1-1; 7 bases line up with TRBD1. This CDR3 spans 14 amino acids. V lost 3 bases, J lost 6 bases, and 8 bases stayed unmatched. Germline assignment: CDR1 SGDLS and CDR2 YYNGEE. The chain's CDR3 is CASSAETGRAEAFF. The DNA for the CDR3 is TGTGCCAGCAGCGCCGAGACAGGGCGGGCTGAAGCTTTCTTT.

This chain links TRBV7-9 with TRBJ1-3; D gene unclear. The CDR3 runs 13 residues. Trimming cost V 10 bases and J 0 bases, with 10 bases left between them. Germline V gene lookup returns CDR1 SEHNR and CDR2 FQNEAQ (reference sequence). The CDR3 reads CATNYYSGNTIYF. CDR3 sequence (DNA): TGTGCCACCAACTATTACTCTGGAAACACCATATATTTT.

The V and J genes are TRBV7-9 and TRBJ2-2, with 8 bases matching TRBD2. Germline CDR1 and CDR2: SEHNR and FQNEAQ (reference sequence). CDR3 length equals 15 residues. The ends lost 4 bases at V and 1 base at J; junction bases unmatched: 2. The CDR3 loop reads CASSSRGGNTGELFF. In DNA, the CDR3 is TGTGCCAGCAGCTCCCGGGGGGGGAACACCGGGGAGCTGTTTTTT. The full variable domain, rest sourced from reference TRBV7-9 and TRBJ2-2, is DTGVSQNPRHKITKRGQNVTFRCDPISEHNRLYWYRQTLGQGPEFLTYFQNEAQLEKSRLLSDRFSAERPKGSFSTLEIQRTEQGDSAMYLCASSSRGGNTGELFFGEGSRLTVL.

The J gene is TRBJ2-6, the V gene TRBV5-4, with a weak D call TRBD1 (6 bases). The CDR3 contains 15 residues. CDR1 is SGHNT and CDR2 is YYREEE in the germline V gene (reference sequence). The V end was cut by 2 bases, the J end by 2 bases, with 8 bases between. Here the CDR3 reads CASSLQGAGANVLTF. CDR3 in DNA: TGTGCCAGCAGCTTACAGGGTGCTGGGGCCAACGTCCTGACTTTC. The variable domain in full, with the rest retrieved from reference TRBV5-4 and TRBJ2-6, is ETGVTQSPTHLIKTRGQQVTLRCSSQSGHNTVSWYQQALGQGPQFIFQYYREEENGRGNFPPRFSGLQFPNYSSELNVNALELDDSALYLCASSLQGAGANVLTFGAGSRLTVL.

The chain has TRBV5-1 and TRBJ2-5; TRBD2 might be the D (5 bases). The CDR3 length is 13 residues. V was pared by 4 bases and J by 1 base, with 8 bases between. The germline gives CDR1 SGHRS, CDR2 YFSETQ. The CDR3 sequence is CASSPTIQETQYF. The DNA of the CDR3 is TGCGCCAGCAGCCCGACTATCCAAGAGACCCAGTACTTC.

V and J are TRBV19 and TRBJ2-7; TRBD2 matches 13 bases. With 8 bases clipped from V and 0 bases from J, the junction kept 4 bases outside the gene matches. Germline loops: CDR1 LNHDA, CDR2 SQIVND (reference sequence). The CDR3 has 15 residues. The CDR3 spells CASRTSGGLSYEQYF. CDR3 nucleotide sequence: TGTGCCAGTCGGACTAGCGGGGGCCTCTCCTACGAGCAGTACTTC.

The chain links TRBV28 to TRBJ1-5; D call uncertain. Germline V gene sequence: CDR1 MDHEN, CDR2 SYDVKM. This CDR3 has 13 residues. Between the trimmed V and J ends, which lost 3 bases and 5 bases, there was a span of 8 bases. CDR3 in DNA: TGTGCCAGCAGTTTGGGCAGCTATCAGCCCCAGCATTTT. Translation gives CASSLGSYQPQHF.

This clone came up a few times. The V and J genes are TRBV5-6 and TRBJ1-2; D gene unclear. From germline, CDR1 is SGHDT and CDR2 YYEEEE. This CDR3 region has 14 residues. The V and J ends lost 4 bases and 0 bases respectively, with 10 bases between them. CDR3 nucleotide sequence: TGTGCCAGCAGCACCTGGCGAGCTAACTATGGCTACACCTTC. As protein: CASSTWRANYGYTF.